This T cell receptor (beta chain) is from a study of human T cells and chemical hapten exposure. Study context: The patients were mostly female; they had alopecia areata, totalis or universalis.

This clonotype has more than one count but fewer than ten. Documented time point: patch test 1, 2 weeks after DPC sensitization. The treatment here: therapeutic diphenylcyclopropenone sensitization with weekly scalp DPC. The study enrolled 18 to 70-year-old alopecia patients suitable for DPC. In the authors' workflow: Sequenced samples showed a median of approximately 100,000 TCRs each, with counts running from about 22,000 to 700,000. TCRdb re-called the RACE reads through MiXCR, storing one row per CDR3 protein. The V and J calls here are based on TCRdb, not the publication. Altogether 180,000 or so distinct CDR3 sequences are present, around 13% being singletons, with the ten largest covering about 1.8%. The CDR3 consists of 13 residues. V was cut by 2 bases and J by 6 bases, with 9 bases left in between. Germline V gives CDR1 SGDLS, CDR2 YYNGEE.

The rearrangement joins TRBV9 to TRBJ2-1, with a possible D match to TRBD2 (6 bases). This material consisted of whole blood, taken in connection with sensitization to the hapten diphenylcyclopropenone (DPC). This sequence originates from a woman aged 25 to 45 with alopecia areata. Some clones in this sample may be carry-over from other donors' samples. For the CDR3, the DNA is TGTGCCAGCAGCGTGGGAGCGGGCAATGAGCAGTTCTTC. Its translation is CASSVGAGNEQFF.